A single T cell receptor beta chain is shown here with its context. This record belongs to a study of T-cell memory formation after mild COVID-19. TCRdb independently ran MiXCR on the 5' RACE reads; one entry per CDR3 protein. The repertoire holds 300,000 or so distinct CDR3 sequences, with around 15% as singletons. The CDR3 has 11 residues. Trimming removed 3 bases at V and 8 bases at J, with 6 bases between. Germline V CDR1 and CDR2: SGHTA, FQGNSA. The gene calls are TRBV7-2 and TRBJ2-3; D is undetermined. The sample consisted of PBMCs or a T cell subset sorted from them (not recorded which). The receptor's source is a man younger than 35 who had mild COVID-19 (a few samples of this study predate the infection). Cell type and time point are not known. The CDR3 reads CASSFTGTQYF. CDR3 bases: TGTGCCAGCAGCTTTACGGGTACGCAGTATTTT.